Listed here are 5 T cell receptor beta chains from one sample, sequenced in a study of T-cell reconstitution after alpha-beta-depleted transplantation in children. Preparing the TCRbeta library involved the use of unique molecular identifiers. TCRdb redid the calling of the PCR reads with MiXCR, one entry per CDR3 protein. The profile shows fewer than 750,000 distinct CDR3 sequences, 27% of them singletons. Sequenced material: PBMCs, taken before TCRalphabeta/CD19-depleted stem cell transplant. The receptors stem from a boy in the first two years of life with Wiskott-Aldrich syndrome, due to receive a stem cell transplant.

This clonotype was seen a handful of times. The chain uses TRBV6-2 or TRBV6-3 and TRBJ2-1; 8 nucleotides line up with TRBD2. CDR1 and CDR2 (germline): MNHEY, SVGEGT. The CDR3 is 16 residues long. V shed 8 bases, J shed 6 bases, and the junction held 15 bases outside the gene matches. CDR3 sequence reads: CASRTGREAPPNEQFF. The DNA for the CDR3 is TGTGCCAGCCGGACCGGGCGGGAGGCCCCCCCCAATGAGCAGTTCTTC.

This clonotype was recorded many times. V is TRBV12-3 or TRBV12-4 and J is TRBJ2-7; TRBD1 matches at 7 bases. The CDR3 is 14 amino acids. J lost 0 bases, V lost 3 bases, and 2 bases had no gene match. As DNA, the CDR3 is TGTGCCAGCAGTTTCCGACAGGGCTCCTACGAGCAGTACTTC. Residues: CASSFRQGSYEQYF.

This clonotype was detected only a few times. The chain carries TRBV20-1 and TRBJ1-5, with 7 bases identical to TRBD1. The CDR3 covers 16 residues. V shed 3 bases and J 0 bases; nucleotides not matched to a gene: 8. Germline loops: CDR1 DFQATT, CDR2 SNEGSKA (reference sequence). CDR3 sequence: CSARAAGTASNQPQHF. The DNA of the CDR3 is TGCAGTGCTAGGGCAGCCGGGACAGCTAGCAATCAGCCCCAGCATTTT.

This clonotype was detected a few times. The chain carries TRBV5-5 and TRBJ2-4; D perhaps matches TRBD2 (5 bases). Trimming cost V 2 bases and J 0 bases, with 18 bases left between them. This CDR3 comprises 18 residues. The germline V gene has CDR1 SGHKS and CDR2 YYEKEE (reference sequence). The DNA of the CDR3 is TGTGCCAGCAGCTTCCGGACGGGGAGAGACTTAGCCAAAAACATTCAGTACTTC. Protein sequence: CASSFRTGRDLAKNIQYF.

This clonotype was found a few times. The chain employs TRBV11-2 and TRBJ1-2; weak D call: TRBD1 (5 bases). V lost 0 bases, J lost 8 bases, and 13 bases lay in between. CDR3 length: 14 residues. Germline V gene lookup returns CDR1 SGHAT and CDR2 FQNNGV. Here the CDR3 DNA reads TGTGCCAGCAGCTTAGATAGTGGGGGAATGGGCTACACCTTC. Translation: CASSLDSGGMGYTF.